Following are 16 T cell receptor beta chains from one sample sequenced in a study of T cell responses to AZD1222 COVID-19 vaccine. Clones were sequenced by immunoSEQ multiplex PCR, and TCRdb holds only the in-frame ones, with some missing. The table records 150,000 or so clones, about 90% of them present only once. The source material was peripheral blood, sampled 28 days after the second AZD1222 dose. These receptors all stem from an adult who received the AZD1222 COVID-19 vaccine.

The chain is built from TRBV3-1 (or the pseudogene TRBV3-2) and TRBJ1-2, with D unresolved. V lost 5 bases and J 4 bases, leaving 5 bases between the germline ends. The CDR3 is 11 amino acids. In germline, CDR1 is LGHDT, CDR2 YNNKEL (reference sequence). The CDR3 sequence is CASSGGYGYTF. CDR3 DNA sequence: TGTGCCAGCAGCGGCGGCTATGGCTACACCTTC.

This chain joins TRBV5-6 and TRBJ2-3; 9 bases align to TRBD2. The V and J ends lost 1 base and 2 bases, in that order; junction bases with no gene match: 2. Germline CDR1 SGHDT, CDR2 YYEEEE. This CDR3 has 15 amino acids. The CDR3 DNA is TGTGCCAGCAGCTTGAGCGGGGGGCACACAGATACGCAGTATTTT. Its protein product is CASSLSGGHTDTQYF.

V is TRBV11-2 and J is TRBJ2-1; the D gene could be TRBD1 or TRBD2 (6 bases each). Germline V gene lookup returns CDR1 SGHAT and CDR2 FQNNGV. This CDR3 region has 15 residues. Trimming removed 6 bases from V and 12 bases from J, with 24 bases in between. The CDR3 region has the DNA TGTGCCAGCAGGATCATTGGGGGGCCGAGGTTTAGGCAGTTCTTC. Translation gives CASRIIGGPRFRQFF.

V usage is TRBV7-8 and J usage is TRBJ2-5; 8 positions agree with TRBD2. Per germline, CDR1 SGHVS and CDR2 FQNEAQ. This CDR3 spans 19 amino acids. The V and J ends lost 1 base and 10 bases, in that order; junction bases with no gene match: 23. The CDR3 loop is CASSLEIARKAGGGNLQYF. The CDR3 DNA follows: TGTGCCAGCAGCTTAGAAATTGCGCGGAAGGCGGGAGGAGGGAATCTCCAGTACTTC.

This chain links TRBV7-2 with TRBJ1-1; D remains ambiguous. Germline CDR1 reads SGHTA; CDR2 reads FQGNSA. The CDR3 sequence is 15 residues long. V was pared by 2 bases and J by 8 bases, with 18 bases between. CDR3 in amino acids: CASSLTAPRRAEAFF. The CDR3 DNA reads as TGTGCCAGCAGCTTAACCGCACCCCGCCGGGCGGAAGCTTTCTTT.

This rearrangement joins TRBV5-6 to TRBJ1-6, with D tentatively TRBD1 (5 bases). Germline V gene lookup returns CDR1 SGHDT and CDR2 YYEEEE. Trimming shortened V by 3 bases and J by 7 bases, and 17 bases separated the two germline ends. This CDR3 spans 16 amino acids. As DNA, the CDR3 is TGTGCCAGCAGCTGGGAACTAGGACAACAGAATTCACCCCTCCACTTT. Translating it yields CASSWELGQQNSPLHF.

J is TRBJ1-1 and V is TRBV19; D is unresolved. Trimming removed 1 base at V and 5 bases at J, with 14 bases between. Germline loops: CDR1 LNHDA, CDR2 SQIVND (reference sequence). This CDR3 region has 15 residues. The CDR3 sequence is CASSIGAGEQTEAFF. In DNA form, the CDR3 reads TGTGCCAGTAGTATAGGGGCCGGGGAACAGACTGAAGCTTTCTTT.

This clone turned up a few times. The genes are TRBV18 and TRBJ1-6; 9 bases fit TRBD1. V dropped 6 bases and J dropped 7; count of bases not matched to a gene: 10. CDR3 length: 16 residues. Germline assignment: CDR1 KGHSH and CDR2 LQKENI. CDR3 in amino acids: CASSLTQGAKNSPLHF. As DNA, the CDR3 is TGTGCCAGCTCCCTGACACAGGGGGCAAAGAATTCACCCCTCCACTTT.

The chain links TRBV5-8 to TRBJ2-1, with TRBD2 matching over 9 bases. This CDR3 is 16 amino acids long. Per the germline V gene, CDR1 is SGHTS and CDR2 is YDEGEE. Losses at the gene ends were 3 bases for V and 10 bases for J; bases not matched to a gene: 14. CDR3 region: CASSSPSSGRGEEQFF. CDR3 nucleotides: TGTGCCAGCAGCTCTCCGAGTAGCGGGAGAGGGGAGGAGCAGTTCTTC.

The V call is TRBV12-3 or TRBV12-4, the J call TRBJ2-2; D ambiguous. The CDR3 is 13 residues long. Trimming pared 6 bases from V and 6 bases from J, leaving 11 bases between. DNA for the CDR3: TGTGCCAGCAGGGGCCGGGCCGCCGGGGAGCTGTTTTTT. Translation: CASRGRAAGELFF.

This clone turned up a few times. The chain joins TRBV4-3 to TRBJ2-1; unclear D gene. The CDR3 consists of 15 residues. The V end was cut by 1 base, the J end by 8 bases, with 15 bases between. CDR1 is LGHNA and CDR2 is YSLEER in the germline V gene. The CDR3 loop is CASSQGGLHADEQFF. In DNA form, the CDR3 reads TGCGCCAGCAGCCAAGGAGGTCTACACGCTGATGAGCAGTTCTTC.

The chain uses TRBV5-5 and TRBJ1-1; unclear D gene. Germline V gene sequence: CDR1 SGHKS, CDR2 YYEKEE (reference sequence). The CDR3 spans 12 residues. V lost 4 bases and J 3 bases, leaving 7 bases between the germline ends. The CDR3 coding sequence is TGTGCCAGCAGCCTGCTGCACACTGAAGCTTTCTTT. Residues: CASSLLHTEAFF.

This clone appeared a few times. The chain has TRBV19 and TRBJ1-1; D is perhaps TRBD1 (6 bases). The CDR3 runs to 16 residues. CDR1 is LNHDA and CDR2 is SQIVND in the germline V gene (reference sequence). Trimming left V 1 base short and J 5 bases short, with 17 bases between. DNA of the CDR3: TGTGCCAGTAGTATAGTGGAGCCCAACAGGGTGACTGAAGCTTTCTTT. This translates into CASSIVEPNRVTEAFF.

The rearrangement links TRBV7-8 to TRBJ1-4; maybe TRBD1 (5 bases). V gave up 5 bases and J gave up 5 bases, with 15 bases separating them. There are 15 residues in the CDR3. Germline CDR1 is SGHVS and CDR2 is FQNEAQ. This chain's CDR3 is CASSDTLGGNEKLFF. CDR3 sequence (DNA): TGTGCCAGCAGCGACACCCTCGGGGGGAATGAAAAACTGTTTTTT.

The chain uses TRBV5-1 and TRBJ2-1, with D perhaps being TRBD1 or TRBD2 (5 bases each). Trimming took 0 bases from V and 5 from J, leaving 12 bases between them. This CDR3 is 15 amino acids long. Germline CDR1 and CDR2: SGHRS and YFSETQ. The CDR3 here is CASSLEGTPNNEQFF. For the CDR3, the DNA is TGCGCCAGCAGCTTGGAGGGGACGCCGAACAATGAGCAGTTCTTC.

This chain links TRBV18 with TRBJ2-3, with D hard to call. Germline V gene lookup returns CDR1 KGHSH and CDR2 LQKENI. Trimming cost V 2 bases and J 2 bases, with 8 bases left between them. The CDR3 runs 14 residues. The CDR3 here is CASSPIQNTDTQYF. The CDR3 nucleotides are TGTGCCAGCTCACCAATCCAGAACACAGATACGCAGTATTTT.